The entry below gives a single T cell receptor beta chain sequence along with its context. Antigen specificity is unknown. This sample is part of a study of CD8+ T cells in alopecia areata. As for the study in general: Those treated were given oral tofacitinib at 5 to 10 mg twice daily.

The study's findings and limits: Scalp samples also yield sequences from resident alphabeta T cells of normal skin. Unlike in mice, where it was clearer, TCR sharing across patients was less clear, possibly HLA-related.

The sequencing template was cDNA reverse transcribed from extracted RNA. Profiled with immunoSEQ multiplex PCR; TCRdb holds only in-frame clones, not every one. The table records over 150,000 clones, around three fifths of them present only once. Researchers gathered lesional scalp punch biopsies and peripheral blood from patients with alopecia areata. Sequenced here: CD4+ T cells sorted from blood, sampled at week 0. The TCR was taken from a human donor with alopecia areata.

The CDR3 sequence: CASSIYHNQPQHF. CDR3 in DNA: TGTGCCAGTAGTATCTACCACAATCAGCCCCAGCATTTT. The J gene is TRBJ1-5, the V gene TRBV19; D not resolved. Trimming cost V 3 bases and J 3 bases, with 6 bases left between them. Germline assignment: CDR1 LNHDA and CDR2 SQIVND (reference sequence). The CDR3 is made up of 13 amino acids.